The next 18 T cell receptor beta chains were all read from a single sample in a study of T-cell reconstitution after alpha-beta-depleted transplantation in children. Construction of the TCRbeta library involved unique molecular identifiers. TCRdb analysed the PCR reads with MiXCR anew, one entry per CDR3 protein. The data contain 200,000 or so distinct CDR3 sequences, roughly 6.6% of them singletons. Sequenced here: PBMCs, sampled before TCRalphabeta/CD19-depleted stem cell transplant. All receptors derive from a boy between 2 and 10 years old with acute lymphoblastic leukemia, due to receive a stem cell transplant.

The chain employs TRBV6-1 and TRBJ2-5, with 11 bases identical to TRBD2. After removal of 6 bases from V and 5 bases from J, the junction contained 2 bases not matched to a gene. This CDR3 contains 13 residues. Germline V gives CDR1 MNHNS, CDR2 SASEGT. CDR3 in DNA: TGTGCCAGCAGGACTAGCGGGACGGAGACCCAGTACTTC. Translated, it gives CASRTSGTETQYF.

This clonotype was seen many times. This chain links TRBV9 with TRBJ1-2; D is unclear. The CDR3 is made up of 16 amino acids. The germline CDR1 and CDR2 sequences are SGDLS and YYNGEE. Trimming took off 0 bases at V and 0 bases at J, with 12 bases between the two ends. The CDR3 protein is CASSVGSERANYGYTF. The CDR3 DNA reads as TGTGCCAGCAGCGTAGGCTCAGAAAGAGCTAACTATGGCTACACCTTC.

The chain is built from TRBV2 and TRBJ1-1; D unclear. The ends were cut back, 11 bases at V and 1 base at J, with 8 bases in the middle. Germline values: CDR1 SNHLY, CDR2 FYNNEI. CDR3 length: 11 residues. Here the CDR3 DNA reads TGTGCCCTCGCCCCGAACACTGAAGCTTTCTTT. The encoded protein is CALAPNTEAFF.

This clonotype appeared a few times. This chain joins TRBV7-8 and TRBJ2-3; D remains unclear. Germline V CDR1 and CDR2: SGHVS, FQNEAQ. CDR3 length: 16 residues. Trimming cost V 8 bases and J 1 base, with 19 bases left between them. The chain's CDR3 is CASGYFTLSRTDTQYF. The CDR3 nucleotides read TGTGCCAGCGGTTATTTTACTCTGAGCCGCACAGATACGCAGTATTTT.

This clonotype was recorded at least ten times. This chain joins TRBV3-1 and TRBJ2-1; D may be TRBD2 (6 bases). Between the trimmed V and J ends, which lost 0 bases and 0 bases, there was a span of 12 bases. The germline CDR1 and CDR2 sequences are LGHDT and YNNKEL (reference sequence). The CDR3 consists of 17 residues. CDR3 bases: TGTGCCAGCAGCCAAGATCTAACGGGGGACTCCTACAATGAGCAGTTCTTC. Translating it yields CASSQDLTGDSYNEQFF.

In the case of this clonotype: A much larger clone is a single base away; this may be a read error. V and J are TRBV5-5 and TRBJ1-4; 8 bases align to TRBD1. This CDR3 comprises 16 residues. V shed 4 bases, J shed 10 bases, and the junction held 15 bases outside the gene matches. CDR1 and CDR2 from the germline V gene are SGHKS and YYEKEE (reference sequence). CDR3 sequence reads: CASSNLLTGEEVKLFF. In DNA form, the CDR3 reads TGTGCCAGCAGCAACCTGCTGACAGGGGAGGAGGTAAAACTGTTTTTT.

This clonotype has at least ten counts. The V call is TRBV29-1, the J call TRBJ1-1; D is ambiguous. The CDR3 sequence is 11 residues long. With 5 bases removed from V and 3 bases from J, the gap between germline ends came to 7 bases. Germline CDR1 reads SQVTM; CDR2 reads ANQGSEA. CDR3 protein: CSVMADTEAFF. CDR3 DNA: TGCAGCGTTATGGCCGACACTGAAGCTTTCTTT.

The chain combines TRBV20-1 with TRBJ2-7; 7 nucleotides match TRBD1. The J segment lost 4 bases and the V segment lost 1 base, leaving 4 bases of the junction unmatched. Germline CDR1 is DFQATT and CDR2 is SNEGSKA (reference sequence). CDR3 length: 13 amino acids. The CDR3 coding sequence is TGCAGTGCTAGAGGAGGACAGGCGTACGAGCAGTACTTC. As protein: CSARGGQAYEQYF.

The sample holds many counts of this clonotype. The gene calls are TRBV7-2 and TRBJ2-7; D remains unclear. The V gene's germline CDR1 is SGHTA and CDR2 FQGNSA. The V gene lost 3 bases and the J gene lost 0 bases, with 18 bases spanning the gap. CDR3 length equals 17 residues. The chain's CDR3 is CASSLGRWAVNSYEQYF. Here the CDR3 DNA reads TGTGCCAGCAGCTTGGGTCGGTGGGCGGTAAACTCCTACGAGCAGTACTTC. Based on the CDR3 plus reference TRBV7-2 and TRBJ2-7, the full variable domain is GAGVSQSPSNKVTEKGKDVELRCDPISGHTALYWYRQSLGQGLEFLIYFQGNSAPDKSGLPSDRFSAERTGGSVSTLTIQRTQQEDSAVYLCASSLGRWAVNSYEQYFGPGTRLTVT.

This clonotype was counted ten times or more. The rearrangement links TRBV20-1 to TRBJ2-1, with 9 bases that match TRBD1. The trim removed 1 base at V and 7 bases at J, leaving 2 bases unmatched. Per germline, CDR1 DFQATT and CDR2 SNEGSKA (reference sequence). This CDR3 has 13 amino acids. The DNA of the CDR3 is TGCAGTGCTAGAGGGACAGGGGAAAATGAGCAGTTCTTC. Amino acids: CSARGTGENEQFF.

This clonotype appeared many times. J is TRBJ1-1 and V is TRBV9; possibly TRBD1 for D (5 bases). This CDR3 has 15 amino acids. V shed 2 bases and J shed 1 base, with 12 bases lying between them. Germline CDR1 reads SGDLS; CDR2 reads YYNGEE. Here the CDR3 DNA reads TGTGCCAGCAGCGTGACGGGACGGCCGAACACTGAAGCTTTCTTT. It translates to CASSVTGRPNTEAFF.

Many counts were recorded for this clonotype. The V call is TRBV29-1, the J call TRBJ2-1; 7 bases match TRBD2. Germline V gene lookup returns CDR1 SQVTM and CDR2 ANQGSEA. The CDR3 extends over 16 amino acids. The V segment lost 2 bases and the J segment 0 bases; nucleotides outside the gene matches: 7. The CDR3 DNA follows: TGCAGCGTTGAAAACCCGCTAGCGGCCTCCTACAATGAGCAGTTCTTC. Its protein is CSVENPLAASYNEQFF.

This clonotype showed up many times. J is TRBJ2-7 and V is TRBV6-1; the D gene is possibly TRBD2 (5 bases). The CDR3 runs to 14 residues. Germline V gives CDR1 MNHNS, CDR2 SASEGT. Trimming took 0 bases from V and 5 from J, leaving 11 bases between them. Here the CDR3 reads CASSEAPGVDEQYF. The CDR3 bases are TGTGCCAGCAGTGAAGCCCCCGGGGTTGACGAGCAGTACTTC.

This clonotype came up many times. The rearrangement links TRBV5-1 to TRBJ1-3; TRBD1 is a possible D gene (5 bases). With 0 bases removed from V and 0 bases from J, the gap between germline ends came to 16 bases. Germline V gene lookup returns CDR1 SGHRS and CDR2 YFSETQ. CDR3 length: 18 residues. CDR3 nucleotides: TGCGCCAGCAGCTTGGGATTGGGGACCGAACTCTCTGGAAACACCATATATTTT. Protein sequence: CASSLGLGTELSGNTIYF.

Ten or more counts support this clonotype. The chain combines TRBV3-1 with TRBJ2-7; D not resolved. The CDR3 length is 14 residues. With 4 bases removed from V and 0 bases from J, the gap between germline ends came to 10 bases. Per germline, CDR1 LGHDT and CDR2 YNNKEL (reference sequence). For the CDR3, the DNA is TGTGCCAGCAGCCCCGTAACGTACTCCTACGAGCAGTACTTC. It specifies CASSPVTYSYEQYF.

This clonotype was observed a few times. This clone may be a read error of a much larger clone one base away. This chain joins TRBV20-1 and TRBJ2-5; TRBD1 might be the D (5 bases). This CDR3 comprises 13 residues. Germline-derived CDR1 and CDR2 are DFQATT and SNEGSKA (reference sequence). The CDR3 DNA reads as TGCAGCGCCCTAGGGGTCCGTGCGGAGACCCAGTACTTC. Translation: CSALGVRAETQYF.

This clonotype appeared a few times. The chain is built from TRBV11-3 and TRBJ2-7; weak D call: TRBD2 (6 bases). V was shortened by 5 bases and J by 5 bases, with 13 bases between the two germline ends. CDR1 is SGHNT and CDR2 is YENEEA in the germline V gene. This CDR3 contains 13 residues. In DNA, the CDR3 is TGTGCCAGCAGCCCCGGGACTTCCCACGAGCAGTACTTC. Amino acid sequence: CASSPGTSHEQYF. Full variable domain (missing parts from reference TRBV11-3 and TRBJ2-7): EAGVVQSPRYKIIEKKQPVAFWCNPISGHNTLYWYLQNLGQGPELLIRYENEEAVDDSQLPKDRFSAERLKGVDSTLKIQPAELGDSAVYLCASSPGTSHEQYFGPGTRLTVT.

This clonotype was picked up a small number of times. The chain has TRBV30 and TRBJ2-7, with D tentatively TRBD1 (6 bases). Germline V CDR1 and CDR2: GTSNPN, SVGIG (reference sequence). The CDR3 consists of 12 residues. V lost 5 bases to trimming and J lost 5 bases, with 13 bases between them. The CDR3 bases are TGTGCCTGGGCAACAGGGATCAACGAGCAGTACTTC. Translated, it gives CAWATGINEQYF.